The present T cell receptor (beta chain) was sequenced within a study of long-term antiretroviral therapy in people with HIV. Overall study context: Initial samples were collected about a decade before the 2015 immediate-ART recommendation.

CDR3 length: 12 residues. It was version v3.0 of the immunoSEQ assay that was run at survey level. Clones were read by immunoSEQ multiplex PCR, and TCRdb kept only the in-frame ones, dropping some. The sample shows nearly 20,000 clones, 80% of them seen only once. In regard to this clone: Antigen specificity is unknown.

Study observations and caveats: Pre-ART clonal expansions dominated every time point's repertoire. Diversity remained lower than transplant donor controls, even though it increased after ART.

The origin of this receptor is a middle-aged woman with HIV. The V gene is TRBV12-2, the J gene TRBJ2-7; the table's D gene call, TRBD2, was not cross checked with the DNA. TRBV12-2 is a recognized pseudogene. The sequences come from unsorted PBMCs, collected 0.2 years after starting antiretroviral therapy. The CDR3 loop is CASRPGSEEQYF. As DNA, the CDR3 is TGTGCAAGTCGCCCCGGCTCGGAGGAGCAGTACTTC.